This section outlines one TCR beta chain sequence together with its context. The target antigen is unknown. The data are from a study of shared clonotypes between healthy human individuals. Study-level points and caveats: What limited the represented genetic and exposure-history diversity was the small number of donors.

Sorted subsets were amplified in replicate PCRs using 200 to 250 ng DNA, 30,000 to 35,000 T cell genomes. Sequencing used immunoSEQ multiplex PCR; TCRdb keeps in-frame clones, though not all of them. The sample carries around 1.9 million clones, under 95% recorded once. The naive CD8 population came from CD45RO-negative cells selected for CCR7, without terminally differentiated effector memory CD45RA+ cells. Donors had no recently reported acute infections or vaccinations and were HIV-negative. Germline V gene data show CDR1 as MNHEY and CDR2 as SMNVEV (reference sequence). The CDR3 is 14 residues long. V was clipped by 2 bases and J by 4 bases, with 8 bases between them.

The gene calls are TRBV27 and TRBJ2-2; D uncertain. The sample taken for sequencing was naive CD8+ T cells from PBMCs. The receptor was isolated from a man younger than 35 in good health. Some clones in this sample may be carry-over from other donors' samples. CDR3: CASSLRQSTGELFF. CDR3 in DNA: TGTGCCAGCAGTTTACGTCAAAGCACCGGGGAGCTGTTTTTT.